Listed below are T cell receptor beta chains from one sample, sequenced in a study of CD8 T cells in Susac syndrome. TCRdb reprocessed the immunoSEQ multiplex PCR reads via MiXCR and lists one record per CDR3 protein. This table has some 300,000 distinct CDR3 sequences, approximately 85% appearing once. Material: CD8+ T cells from PBMCs. These TCRs come from a human donor with multiple sclerosis. The CDR3 runs from the conserved cysteine through the conserved F or W. Fields, in order: D gene, V gene, J gene, clone size, CDR3 protein, CDR3 DNA. The D gene is left open where the match is weak. The size of a clone is reported for some rows only, either as once, few or many, or as a class for expanded clones.

-	TRBV29-1	TRBJ2-5	-	CSVTHREETQYF	TGCAGCGTTACTCACAGGGAAGAGACCCAGTACTTC
-	TRBV28	TRBJ1-1	-	CATDGAEAFF	TGTGCCACCGACGGTGCTGAAGCTTTCTTT
-	TRBV19	TRBJ1-2	-	CASSIPDRYYGYTF	TGTGCCAGTAGTATACCCGACAGATACTATGGCTACACCTTC
-	TRBV28	TRBJ1-1	-	CASSLEVSGYTEAFF	TGTGCCAGCAGTTTAGAAGTTTCAGGGTACACTGAAGCTTTCTTT
TRBD1	TRBV5-5	TRBJ2-1	-	CASSPGTVHNEQFF	TGTGCCAGCAGCCCCGGGACAGTCCACAATGAGCAGTTCTTC
-	TRBV5-5	TRBJ2-3	few	CASSLEGVRTDTQYF	TGTGCCAGCAGCTTGGAGGGAGTCCGCACAGATACGCAGTATTTT
-	TRBV2	TRBJ1-5	-	CASSEGRNGGNQPQHF	TGTGCCAGCAGTGAAGGTCGAAACGGGGGGAATCAGCCCCAGCATTTT
-	TRBV4-1	TRBJ2-5	-	CASSPRRDNQETQYF	TGCGCCAGCAGCCCCCGAAGGGACAACCAAGAGACCCAGTACTTC
-	TRBV30	TRBJ1-3	-	CAWSPPDRISGNTIYF	TGTGCCTGGAGTCCCCCTGACAGGATCTCTGGAAACACCATATATTTT
-	TRBV6-5	TRBJ2-1	-	CASSYNSGSYNEQFF	TGTGCCAGCAGTTACAACAGCGGCTCCTACAATGAGCAGTTCTTC
TRBD1	TRBV9	TRBJ1-2	-	CASNHGRGQEIYGYTF	TGTGCCAGCAATCACGGCCGGGGACAGGAAATCTATGGCTACACCTTC
-	TRBV12-5	TRBJ2-1	-	CASRRGGIFNEQFF	TGTGCTAGTAGGCGCGGAGGTATATTCAATGAGCAGTTCTTC
-	TRBV4-1	TRBJ2-7	few	CASSPPGGTYEQYF	TGCGCCAGCAGCCCTCCTGGTGGGACCTACGAGCAGTACTTC
-	TRBV18	TRBJ1-1	-	CASSSIDTEAFF	TGTGCCAGCTCATCGATAGACACTGAAGCTTTCTTT
-	TRBV7-9	TRBJ2-2	-	CASSLSEAGELFF	TGTGCCAGCAGCCTATCAGAGGCCGGGGAGCTGTTTTTT
-	TRBV7-9	TRBJ2-7	-	CASSLGGLVEQYF	TGTGCCAGCAGCTTAGGGGGGTTGGTTGAGCAGTACTTC
TRBD1	TRBV2	TRBJ1-1	-	CASRLPGQGNTEAFF	TGTGCCAGCAGACTTCCGGGACAGGGAAACACTGAAGCTTTCTTT
TRBD1	TRBV6-5	TRBJ2-1	-	CASGQGFYNEQFF	TGTGCCAGTGGACAGGGTTTTTACAATGAGCAGTTCTTC
-	TRBV3-1	TRBJ1-2	few	CASSQSVGMGYGYTF	TGTGCCAGCAGCCAAAGCGTTGGGATGGGCTATGGCTACACCTTC
TRBD2	TRBV2	TRBJ2-3	-	CASSEYAWTSENTDTQYF	TGTGCCAGCAGTGAATATGCGTGGACTAGCGAGAACACAGATACGCAGTATTTT
-	TRBV3-1	TRBJ2-3	-	CASSQRSHSYTDTQYF	TGTGCCAGCAGCCAAAGGAGCCACTCTTACACAGATACGCAGTATTTT
TRBD2	TRBV24-1	TRBJ2-1	-	CATSDASGNWLEQFF	TGTGCCACCAGTGATGCTAGCGGGAACTGGCTTGAGCAGTTCTTC
-	TRBV7-9	TRBJ2-1	-	CASSLELAFSLFF	TGTGCCAGCAGCTTAGAACTCGCTTTTTCGCTGTTCTTC
TRBD1	TRBV27	TRBJ1-2	once	CASRGQGAFNYGYTF	TGTGCCAGCAGAGGACAGGGGGCCTTTAACTATGGCTACACCTTC
-	TRBV25-1	TRBJ2-1	-	CATADWSSYNEQFF	TGTGCCACGGCGGATTGGAGCTCCTACAATGAGCAGTTCTTC
TRBD2	TRBV6-6	TRBJ2-7	-	CASSPSGRSSYEQYF	TGTGCCAGCAGTCCAAGCGGGAGGAGCTCCTACGAGCAGTACTTC
-	TRBV7-9	TRBJ2-7	once	CASSLVWSYEQYF	TGTGCCAGCAGCTTAGTCTGGTCCTACGAGCAGTACTTC
TRBD2	TRBV5-1	TRBJ2-1	-	CASSLEGTIGDEQFF	TGCGCCAGCAGCTTGGAGGGGACTATCGGCGATGAGCAGTTCTTC
-	TRBV27	TRBJ2-2	-	CASRVGTGELFF	TGTGCCAGCAGGGTGGGCACCGGGGAGCTGTTTTTT
-	TRBV27	TRBJ2-1	once	CASSERSSSYNEQFF	TGTGCCAGCAGTGAAAGGTCGAGCTCCTACAATGAGCAGTTCTTC
TRBD1	TRBV28	TRBJ1-6	-	CASSYTGVGAPLHF	TGTGCCAGCAGTTACACAGGGGTCGGAGCCCCCCTCCACTTT
TRBD2	TRBV14	TRBJ2-2	-	CASSPIQTSAHTGELFF	TGTGCCAGCAGCCCGATCCAGACTAGCGCCCACACCGGGGAGCTGTTTTTT
-	TRBV7-9	TRBJ1-2	-	CASSVAGGYTF	TGTGCCAGCAGCGTCGCGGGTGGCTACACCTTC
-	TRBV11-2	TRBJ2-1	-	CASSERLEGDNEQFF	TGTGCCAGCAGCGAGAGACTAGAAGGGGACAATGAGCAGTTCTTC
TRBD1	TRBV28	TRBJ1-1	-	CASSSFGQAMNTEAFF	TGTGCCAGCAGTTCTTTCGGACAGGCCATGAACACTGAAGCTTTCTTT
-	TRBV28	TRBJ2-2	-	CASSLFPPDRSLGTGELFF	TGTGCCAGCAGTTTATTCCCCCCCGACAGATCACTCGGGACCGGGGAGCTGTTTTTT
-	TRBV9	TRBJ2-6	-	CASSTRGRGFTGANVLTF	TGTGCCAGCAGCACGCGAGGACGGGGCTTTACTGGGGCCAACGTCCTGACTTTC
TRBD2	TRBV5-4	TRBJ2-7	-	CASRREGLREQYF	TGTGCCAGCAGGAGGGAGGGCCTCAGGGAGCAGTACTTC
-	TRBV5-4	TRBJ1-4	-	CASTDNSNEKLFF	TGTGCCAGCACCGATAACAGTAATGAAAAACTGTTTTTT